This T cell receptor beta chain comes out of a study of blood T cell repertoires in COVID-19. Overall study context: Whether acute or convalescent, the COVID-19 samples came from the United States, Italy and Spain. PBMCs, B-cell-depleted T cells, or T cells were the source of the cDNA or gDNA that made up the material.

This table comes from immunoSEQ multiplex PCR, and its TCRdb copy is limited to in-frame clones, with some not included. Among 150,000 to 200,000 clones listed, approximately 86% were seen once. Germline assignment: CDR1 SQVTM and CDR2 ANQGSEA. Trimming took 4 bases from V and 2 from J; bases not matched to a gene: 5. The CDR3 totals 13 residues. This rearrangement joins TRBV29-1 to TRBJ2-7; 7 bases agree with TRBD1. This sequence was found in a man over 45 with active or convalescent COVID-19. The sequenced material came from peripheral blood. CDR3 protein: CSVVRDSTYEQYF. CDR3 DNA sequence: TGCAGCGTTGTAAGGGACAGCACCTACGAGCAGTACTTC.